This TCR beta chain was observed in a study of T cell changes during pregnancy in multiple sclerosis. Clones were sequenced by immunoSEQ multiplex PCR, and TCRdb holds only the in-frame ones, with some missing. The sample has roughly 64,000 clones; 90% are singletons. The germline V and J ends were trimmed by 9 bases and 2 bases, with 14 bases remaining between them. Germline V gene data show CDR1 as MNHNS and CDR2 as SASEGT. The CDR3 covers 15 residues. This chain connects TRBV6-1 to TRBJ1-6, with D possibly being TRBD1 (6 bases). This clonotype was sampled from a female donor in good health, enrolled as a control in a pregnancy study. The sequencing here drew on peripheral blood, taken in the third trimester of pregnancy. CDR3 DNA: TGTGCCAGTACCCTTACAGGGCCCTATAATTCACCCCTCCACTTT. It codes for CASTLTGPYNSPLHF.